One T cell receptor beta chain is described in this entry. Antigen: not known. The sample belongs to a study of cytomegalovirus exposure and HLA in healthy donors. General study points: Diagnosis of cytomegalovirus status made by the classifier reportedly showed high specificity and sensitivity. TCR beta chains numbering 164 were designated cytomegalovirus-associated. The dataset shows that most TCR sequences were rare, while some public TCRs occurred in many donors.

The germline V and J ends were trimmed by 7 bases and 0 bases, with 13 bases remaining between them. CDR3 length: 15 residues. Germline CDR1 is MDHEN and CDR2 is SYDVKM. Clones were read by immunoSEQ multiplex PCR, and TCRdb kept only the in-frame ones, dropping some. The data hold about 160,000 clones, with roughly 90% observed a single time. The receptor was isolated from a man in his late teens or twenties in good health and CMV-seropositive. Sequenced sample: PBMCs. This rearrangement joins TRBV28 to TRBJ2-1; D gene unclear. The CDR3 DNA follows: TGTGCCAGCACGGCAGCGAGAAGCTCCTACAATGAGCAGTTCTTC. Encoded protein: CASTAARSSYNEQFF.